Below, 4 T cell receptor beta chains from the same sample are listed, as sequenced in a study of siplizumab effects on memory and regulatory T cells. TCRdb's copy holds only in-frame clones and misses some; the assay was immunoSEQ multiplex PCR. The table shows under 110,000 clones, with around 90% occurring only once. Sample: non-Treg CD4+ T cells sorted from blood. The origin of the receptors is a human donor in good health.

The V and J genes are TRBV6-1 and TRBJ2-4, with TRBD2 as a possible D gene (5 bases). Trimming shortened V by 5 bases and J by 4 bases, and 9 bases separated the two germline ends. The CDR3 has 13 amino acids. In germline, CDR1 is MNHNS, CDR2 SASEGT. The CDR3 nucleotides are TGTGCCAGCAGTTTCGACTATAAAAACATTCAGTACTTC. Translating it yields CASSFDYKNIQYF.

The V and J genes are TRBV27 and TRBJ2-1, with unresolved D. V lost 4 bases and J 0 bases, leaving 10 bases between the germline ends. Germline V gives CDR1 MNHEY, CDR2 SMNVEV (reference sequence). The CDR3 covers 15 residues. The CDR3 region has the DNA TGTGCCAGCAGTTCCCTACGCCACTCCTACAATGAGCAGTTCTTC. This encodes CASSSLRHSYNEQFF.

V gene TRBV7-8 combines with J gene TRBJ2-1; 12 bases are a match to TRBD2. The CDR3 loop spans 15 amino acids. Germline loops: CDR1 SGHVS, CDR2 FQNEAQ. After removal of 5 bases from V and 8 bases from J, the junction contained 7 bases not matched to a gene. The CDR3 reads CASSPTTSGRYEQFF. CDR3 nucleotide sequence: TGTGCCAGCAGCCCCACAACTAGCGGGAGGTATGAGCAGTTCTTC.

This CDR3 is CASSKLAGGLQLVGQFF. The CDR3 nucleotides are TGTGCCAGCAGCAAACTAGCGGGAGGGTTACAATTAGTGGGCCAGTTCTTC. This rearrangement joins TRBV5-4 to TRBJ2-1, with 13 bases aligning to TRBD2. This CDR3 has 17 amino acids. The junction had 17 bases not matched to a gene; V was cut back by 4 bases and J by 13 bases. Looked up from germline, CDR1 is SGHNT and CDR2 is YYREEE (reference sequence).